The rows below give T cell receptor beta chains drawn from one sample of a study of T-cell reconstitution after alpha-beta-depleted transplantation in children. From the PCR reads, TCRdb called clonotypes with MiXCR, one entry per CDR3 protein. The sample includes about 580,000 distinct CDR3 sequences, more than 20% of them seen just once. Specimen: PBMCs, mostly from graft donor cells, collected 360 days after TCRalphabeta/CD19-depleted stem cell transplant. The receptors derive from a boy younger than two who had a stem cell transplant for acute myeloid leukemia, so the T cells may come from the graft donor. Each CDR3 is given with its conserved first and last residue. Fields, in order: D gene, clone size, J gene, V gene, CDR3 protein, CDR3 DNA. D genes are given only for firm matches. Size tells how often a clone was seen (once, few, many) or the class of an expanded clone, and some rows leave it out.

>-|-|TRBJ1-2|TRBV12-3/TRBV12-4
CASNLKGGKIDGYTF
TGTGCCAGCAACCTAAAGGGAGGGAAGATCGATGGCTACACCTTC
>-|once|TRBJ2-7|TRBV6-2/TRBV6-3
CASRPPGRTSYEQYF
TGTGCCAGCAGACCCCCGGGACGTACCTCCTACGAGCAGTACTTC
>TRBD2|-|TRBJ2-1|TRBV28
CASSLGLAGAPGDNEQFF
TGTGCCAGCAGTTTAGGGCTAGCGGGGGCGCCGGGGGACAATGAGCAGTTCTTC
>-|few|TRBJ2-1|TRBV24-1
CATSVASDEQFF
TGTGCCACCAGTGTGGCTAGCGATGAGCAGTTCTTC
>TRBD1|many|TRBJ2-1|TRBV24-1
CATSGPGGTGVQNEQFF
TGTGCCACCAGTGGCCCAGGAGGGACAGGCGTTCAGAATGAGCAGTTCTTC
>-|-|TRBJ1-1|TRBV7-3
CASSLMGEGSTEAFF
TGTGCCAGCAGCTTAATGGGGGAAGGAAGCACTGAAGCTTTCTTT
>-|many|TRBJ1-5|TRBV16
CASSQWDVSNQPQHF
TGTGCCAGCAGCCAGTGGGACGTTAGCAATCAGCCCCAGCATTTT
>-|many|TRBJ2-2|TRBV12-3/TRBV12-4
CASSFRNTGELFF
TGTGCCAGCAGTTTTAGGAACACCGGGGAGCTGTTTTTT
>TRBD1|few|TRBJ2-1|TRBV29-1
CSVETGGYNEQFF
TGCAGCGTGGAGACAGGGGGGTACAATGAGCAGTTCTTC
>-|-|TRBJ2-1|TRBV11-2
CASSITRNGNEQFF
TGTGCCAGCAGCATCACTAGAAATGGTAATGAGCAGTTCTTC
>-|few|TRBJ2-3|TRBV4-3
CASSQGGLPSVDTQYF
TGCGCCAGCAGCCAAGGGGGGCTCCCCTCGGTTGATACGCAGTATTTT
>-|many|TRBJ2-4|TRBV18
CASSPTGSKNIQYF
TGTGCCAGCTCACCAACAGGGTCCAAAAACATTCAGTACTTC
>-|few|TRBJ2-7|TRBV20-1
CSAREQGQFPREQYF
TGCAGTGCTAGAGAGCAAGGACAGTTTCCTCGGGAGCAGTACTTC
>-|few|TRBJ2-7|TRBV30
CAWGGQSYEQYF
TGTGCCTGGGGGGGCCAGAGCTACGAGCAGTACTTC
>-|few|TRBJ1-2|TRBV24-1
CATSERDGGYTF
TGTGCCACCAGTGAACGGGACGGGGGCTACACCTTC
>-|-|TRBJ1-2|TRBV20-1
CSGGGTDDYGYTF
TGCAGTGGAGGCGGGACGGACGACTATGGCTACACCTTC
>-|-|TRBJ1-2|TRBV19
CASSENQGSYGYTF
TGTGCCAGTAGTGAGAACCAGGGGTCCTATGGCTACACCTTC
>TRBD2|many|TRBJ2-3|TRBV29-1
CTGSGGTDTQYF
TGCACGGGTAGCGGGGGGACAGATACGCAGTATTTT
>TRBD1|-|TRBJ2-5|TRBV29-1
CSVDRQGSETQYF
TGCAGCGTTGACCGACAGGGATCAGAGACCCAGTACTTC
>-|few|TRBJ2-1|TRBV12-3/TRBV12-4
CASRGSSGHNEQFF
TGTGCCAGCAGGGGGTCAAGCGGGCACAATGAGCAGTTCTTC
>-|few|TRBJ2-3|TRBV21-1
CAGFGPDTQYF
TGTGCCGGGTTTGGTCCAGATACGCAGTATTTT
>-|-|TRBJ1-2|TRBV29-1
CSVRVGAGSGGYTF
TGCAGCGTGAGGGTTGGTGCGGGGTCAGGTGGCTACACCTTC
>TRBD2|many|TRBJ2-1|TRBV7-2
CASSRAPSRGGEQFF
TGTGCCAGCAGCCGAGCGCCGTCCCGGGGAGGGGAGCAGTTCTTC
>TRBD2|many|TRBJ2-1|TRBV29-1
CSVEGSGGAYNEQFF
TGCAGCGTTGAAGGTAGCGGGGGGGCCTACAATGAGCAGTTCTTC
>-|many|TRBJ2-2|TRBV30
CAWKVGTLNTGELFF
TGTGCCTGGAAGGTGGGGACCCTGAACACCGGGGAGCTGTTTTTT
>TRBD1|many|TRBJ1-4|TRBV12-3/TRBV12-4
CASRTGASEKLFF
TGTGCCAGCAGAACAGGGGCAAGCGAAAAACTGTTTTTT
>-|few|TRBJ2-2|TRBV7-3
CASSFSYTGELFF
TGTGCCAGCAGCTTCTCCTACACCGGGGAGCTGTTTTTT
>-|few|TRBJ1-6|TRBV10-3
CAISANDRGSTGSPLHF
TGTGCCATCAGTGCTAACGATCGGGGCTCAACGGGGTCACCCCTCCACTTT